The 17 T cell receptor beta chains below all came from one sample that was sequenced in a study of beta chain features in type 1 diabetes. Study results and caveats: The study found moderately but significantly shorter TCRB CDR3s in all four CD4+ subsets of Type 1 diabetes patients.

Expressed TCRB transcripts were sequenced because the isolated RNA had all been reverse transcribed beforehand. Assay: immunoSEQ multiplex PCR; the TCRdb copy retains only in-frame clones and omits some. The sample has hundreds of thousands of clones; approximately 15% are singletons. What these receptors recognize is not known. The specimen sequenced was naive CD4+ T cells from blood. All receptors come from a man between 18 and 29 years old with type 1 diabetes.

This chain links TRBV14 with TRBJ2-5; 12 positions match TRBD2. J was trimmed by 4 bases and V by 5 bases; bases with no gene match: 8. Germline V lookup: CDR1 SGHDN, CDR2 FVKESK. The CDR3 contains 16 residues. The CDR3 protein is CASSGSTSGRGETQYF. Written as DNA, the CDR3 is TGTGCCAGCAGCGGGTCGACTAGCGGGAGAGGAGAGACCCAGTACTTC.

V usage is TRBV10-3 and J usage is TRBJ2-1, with D maybe TRBD1 (6 bases). V was shortened by 2 bases and J by 9 bases, with 8 bases between the two germline ends. CDR1 and CDR2 from the germline V gene are ENHRY and SYGVKD. The CDR3 has 12 amino acids. CDR3: CAISERGSEQFF. The DNA for the CDR3 is TGTGCCATCAGTGAGAGGGGGTCTGAGCAGTTCTTC.

V and J are TRBV6-5 and TRBJ2-2; 7 bases align to TRBD1. This CDR3 is 14 amino acids long. Germline CDR1 is MNHEY and CDR2 is SVGAGI. V shed 7 bases, J shed 10 bases, and the junction held 12 bases outside the gene matches. CDR3 residues: CASTPGTVTQELFF. The CDR3 bases are TGTGCCAGCACCCCAGGGACAGTTACACAGGAGCTGTTTTTT.

The chain has TRBV6-1 and TRBJ1-2; 8 nucleotides agree with TRBD1. From germline, CDR1 is MNHNS and CDR2 SASEGT. V was pared by 5 bases and J by 4 bases, with 9 bases of the junction left unmatched. The CDR3 covers 15 residues. The CDR3 DNA is TGTGCCAGCAGTCCCGGACAGGGAATTTTCTATGGCTACACCTTC. Translation gives CASSPGQGIFYGYTF.

The chain uses TRBV29-1 and TRBJ2-3, with 8 bases identical to TRBD1. Trimming took 7 bases from V and 4 from J; bases not matched to a gene: 7. The CDR3 has 13 residues. Germline lookup yields CDR1 SQVTM and CDR2 ANQGSEA. The CDR3 DNA follows: TGCAGCGCTGGTGGACAGGGCGCAGATACGCAGTATTTT. This sequence encodes CSAGGQGADTQYF.

The chain carries TRBV29-1 and TRBJ2-7; D gene unclear. From germline, CDR1 is SQVTM and CDR2 ANQGSEA. Deletions cut 2 bases from V and 7 bases from J, with 12 bases between. The CDR3 runs 12 residues. The CDR3 nucleotides are TGCAGCGTTGAACATTCGAGTCGTGAGCAGTACTTC. Translating it yields CSVEHSSREQYF.

The V and J genes are TRBV30 and TRBJ2-1; tentatively, D is TRBD1 (6 bases). Trimming took off 3 bases at V and 8 bases at J, with 11 bases between the two ends. CDR1 and CDR2 (germline): GTSNPN, SVGIG (reference sequence). The CDR3 covers 12 residues. Here the CDR3 reads CAWSGTGHEQFF. The CDR3 DNA is TGTGCCTGGAGCGGAACAGGGCATGAGCAGTTCTTC.

The rearrangement uses TRBV6-5 and TRBJ1-1, with 7 bases identical to TRBD1. V lost 0 bases to trimming and J lost 9 bases; unmatched junction nucleotides: 7. Germline lookup yields CDR1 MNHEY and CDR2 SVGAGI. The CDR3 spans 14 residues. CDR3 region: CASSYSRQGRQAFF. For the CDR3, the DNA is TGTGCCAGCAGTTACTCGAGACAGGGACGCCAAGCTTTCTTT.

The rearrangement links TRBV10-3 to TRBJ2-7; 12 nucleotides align to TRBD2. The V segment lost 9 bases and the J segment 3 bases; nucleotides outside the gene matches: 0. Germline V gene sequence: CDR1 ENHRY, CDR2 SYGVKD. The CDR3 loop spans 12 amino acids. DNA of the CDR3: TGTGCCATGGGACTAGCGGGCTACGAGCAGTACTTC. Protein product: CAMGLAGYEQYF.

A few counts support this clone. This chain connects TRBV30 to TRBJ2-7, with 8 bases identical to TRBD1. CDR1 and CDR2 (germline): GTSNPN, SVGIG (reference sequence). The CDR3 is 15 residues long. The J segment lost 0 bases and the V segment lost 1 base, leaving 5 bases of the junction unmatched. DNA of the CDR3: TGTGCCTGGAGTGGGGACAGGCGTAGCTCCTACGAGCAGTACTTC. Residues: CAWSGDRRSSYEQYF.

This clone occurred a few times. The J gene is TRBJ1-4, the V gene TRBV2, with 7 bases lining up with TRBD1. V shed 5 bases and J 3 bases; nucleotides not matched to a gene: 3. The germline CDR1 and CDR2 sequences are SNHLY and FYNNEI. The CDR3 loop spans 14 amino acids. In DNA form, the CDR3 reads TGTGCCAGCAGTTACGGGACAGCTAATGAAAAACTGTTTTTT. As protein: CASSYGTANEKLFF.

This clone occurred a few times. J is TRBJ1-5 and V is TRBV30; 12 nucleotides agree with TRBD1. Trimming removed 0 bases from V and 7 bases from J; junction bases left unmatched: 4. CDR3 size: 15 residues. Germline CDR1 GTSNPN, CDR2 SVGIG (reference sequence). CDR3 sequence (DNA): TGTGCCTGGAGTGTCCGGGGACAGGGGGCCCAGCCCCAGCATTTT. Its protein is CAWSVRGQGAQPQHF.

The rearrangement joins TRBV7-9 to TRBJ2-7; D not resolved. Germline-derived CDR1 and CDR2 are SEHNR and FQNEAQ (reference sequence). Trimming took 5 bases from V and 7 from J, leaving 12 bases between them. The CDR3 runs to 12 residues. CDR3 region: CASSIRSWEQYF. DNA of the CDR3: TGTGCCAGCAGCATCCGAAGCTGGGAGCAGTACTTC.

The chain recombines TRBV5-4 with TRBJ2-5, with 7 nucleotides matching TRBD1. CDR1 is SGHNT and CDR2 is YYREEE in the germline V gene (reference sequence). The CDR3 runs to 14 residues. The V gene end was trimmed by 4 bases and the J gene end by 4 bases; junction bases not matched to a gene: 7. The CDR3 sequence: CASSTPGGRETQYF. The CDR3 region has the DNA TGTGCCAGCAGCACCCCAGGGGGAAGAGAGACCCAGTACTTC.

This rearrangement joins TRBV5-5 to TRBJ2-1; D not certain. With 4 bases removed from V and 4 bases from J, the gap between germline ends came to 9 bases. This CDR3 region has 13 residues. Germline CDR1 and CDR2: SGHKS and YYEKEE (reference sequence). This CDR3 is CASSPRRYNEQFF. The DNA for the CDR3 is TGTGCCAGCAGCCCCCGCAGATACAATGAGCAGTTCTTC.

A few counts support this clone. The chain joins TRBV25-1 to TRBJ1-2; 9 nucleotides agree with TRBD1. This CDR3 has 14 residues. V was clipped by 3 bases and J by 8 bases; unmatched bases: 7. CDR1 and CDR2 from the germline V gene are MGHDK and SYGVNS. The CDR3 loop reads CASSDPGQGNGYTF. The CDR3 DNA is TGTGCCAGCAGTGACCCGGGACAGGGAAACGGCTACACCTTC.

The rearrangement links TRBV2 to TRBJ1-1, with D unresolved. CDR1 is SNHLY, CDR2 FYNNEI, per germline. This CDR3 is 16 amino acids long. The germline V and J ends were trimmed by 4 bases and 1 base, with 16 bases remaining between them. CDR3 loop: CASSGQGGLPNTEAFF. The DNA for the CDR3 is TGTGCCAGCAGTGGGCAAGGTGGACTCCCGAACACTGAAGCTTTCTTT.